The subject of this entry is one T cell receptor (beta chain). Its specificity is unknown. The sample belongs to a study of OX40 agonist ivuxolimab in advanced cancers. On the study more broadly: A history of anti-PD-1, anti-PD-L1 or anti-CTLA-4 therapy was acceptable, and over 35% had some.

Autoimmune disease history or systemic immunosuppression led to patients being barred. Assay: immunoSEQ multiplex PCR; the TCRdb copy retains only in-frame clones and omits some. The data hold tens of thousands of clones, with approximately 78% observed a single time. This CDR3 comprises 16 residues. V dropped 0 bases and J dropped 4 bases, with 16 bases sitting between them. In germline, CDR1 is SGHRS, CDR2 YFSETQ. General study results and limits: Undetermined was the antigen specificity of the expanded peripheral T cells.

Material: CD4+ or CD8+ T cells sorted from blood, obtained in a trial of the OX40 agonist ivuxolimab. The origin of this receptor is an adult with an advanced solid tumor such as melanoma, head and neck, liver or kidney cancer. This chain uses TRBV5-1 with TRBJ1-1; D perhaps matches TRBD1 (5 bases). The CDR3 DNA is TGCGCCAGCAGCTTGGCGGTTGTGGGGCGCGGCACTGAAGCTTTCTTT. Translated: CASSLAVVGRGTEAFF.